The 24 T cell receptor beta chains presented below share a single source sample, sequenced in a study of blood T cell repertoires in COVID-19. Profiled with immunoSEQ multiplex PCR; TCRdb holds only in-frame clones, not every one. This table has 200,000 to 300,000 clones, 88% appearing once. The sequenced sample was peripheral blood. Receptors were obtained from a young woman with COVID-19, enrolled during active disease.

A few counts support this clone. The V gene is TRBV6-5, the J gene TRBJ1-1; tentative D call: TRBD1 (5 bases). V was cut by 1 base and J by 4 bases, with 16 bases left in between. This CDR3 has 16 amino acids. Germline CDR1 is MNHEY and CDR2 is SVGAGI. CDR3 amino acids: CASSYWGGWGGTEAFF. The CDR3 DNA follows: TGTGCCAGCAGTTACTGGGGGGGTTGGGGTGGCACTGAAGCTTTCTTT.

The rearrangement links TRBV2 to TRBJ2-7; the match to TRBD1 covers 9 bases. Germline CDR1 is SNHLY and CDR2 is FYNNEI. This CDR3 is built from 13 residues. With 4 bases clipped from V and 6 bases from J, the junction kept 4 bases outside the gene matches. CDR3 sequence: CASSGGQGGEQYF. CDR3 DNA sequence: TGTGCCAGCAGTGGGGGACAGGGCGGCGAGCAGTACTTC.

The chain employs TRBV2 and TRBJ1-2, with D perhaps TRBD1 (6 bases). Germline V lookup: CDR1 SNHLY, CDR2 FYNNEI. The CDR3 consists of 13 residues. The V end was cut by 6 bases, the J end by 7 bases, with 15 bases between. CDR3 region: CASRERTGSGYTF. Here the CDR3 DNA reads TGTGCCAGCAGAGAACGCACAGGGAGTGGCTACACCTTC.

The chain uses TRBV7-8 and TRBJ2-3, with TRBD1 matching 7 bases. CDR1 is SGHVS and CDR2 is FQNEAQ in the germline V gene. Unmatched junction bases numbered 8, after V lost 1 base and J lost 1 base. The CDR3 loop spans 17 amino acids. The CDR3 reads CASSLGRYRGGTDTQYF. DNA for the CDR3: TGTGCCAGCAGCTTAGGACGGTACAGGGGCGGCACAGATACGCAGTATTTT.

The chain combines TRBV19 with TRBJ2-2, with a tentative D call TRBD2 (7 bases). The CDR3 is made up of 13 amino acids. CDR1 and CDR2 from the germline V gene are LNHDA and SQIVND (reference sequence). The germline V and J ends were trimmed by 7 bases and 6 bases, with 12 bases remaining between them. CDR3 DNA: TGTGCCAGTAACCGGGGGGCGGCCGGGGAGCTGTTTTTT. Translating gives CASNRGAAGELFF.

This clone was observed a single time. The chain carries TRBV5-1 and TRBJ2-1, with 10 bases matching TRBD2. The CDR3 sequence is 14 residues long. The junction had 3 bases not matched to a gene; V was cut back by 2 bases and J by 7 bases. CDR1 and CDR2 (germline): SGHRS, YFSETQ. CDR3: CASSFSGGLNEQFF. The CDR3 DNA reads as TGCGCCAGCAGCTTTAGCGGGGGGTTGAATGAGCAGTTCTTC.

This sequence joins TRBV9 and TRBJ2-2; 12 nucleotides match TRBD1. This CDR3 has 16 residues. Germline V CDR1 and CDR2: SGDLS, YYNGEE. With V trimmed by 3 bases and J by 6 bases, 6 bases remained unmatched. For the CDR3, the DNA is TGTGCCAGCAGCGAGTGGGGACAGGGGGCAGCCGGGGAGCTGTTTTTT. Translating gives CASSEWGQGAAGELFF.

The genes are TRBV6-4 and TRBJ2-2, with TRBD1 matching over 7 bases. CDR1 and CDR2 from the germline V gene are MRHNA and SNTAGT. V lost 0 bases to trimming and J lost 7 bases; unmatched junction nucleotides: 8. There are 16 residues in the CDR3. CDR3 coding DNA: TGTGCCAGCAGTGACTCGAGCCGACAGGGCAGCGGGGAGCTGTTTTTT. As protein: CASSDSSRQGSGELFF.

The J gene is TRBJ2-3, the V gene TRBV6-6, with 7 bases that match TRBD2. Trimming removed 4 bases from V and 2 bases from J; junction bases left unmatched: 6. This CDR3 is 15 amino acids long. Per the germline V gene, CDR1 is MNHNY and CDR2 is SVGAGI (reference sequence). CDR3 protein: CASSSSSGTTDTQYF. The CDR3 DNA reads TGTGCCAGCAGTTCCTCTAGCGGCACCACAGATACGCAGTATTTT.

The V and J genes are TRBV7-2 and TRBJ2-6; 7 nucleotides match TRBD1. Germline CDR1 SGHTA, CDR2 FQGNSA. The junction had 11 bases not matched to a gene; V was cut back by 3 bases and J by 0 bases. The CDR3 length is 19 residues. In DNA, the CDR3 is TGTGCCAGCAGCTTGAGGCCATACAGGGGAGCCTCTGGGGCCAACGTCCTGACTTTC. This encodes CASSLRPYRGASGANVLTF.

This chain connects TRBV3-1 (or the pseudogene TRBV3-2) to TRBJ2-2, with 12 bases identical to TRBD2. The CDR3 sequence is 15 residues long. The junction had 6 bases not matched to a gene; V was cut back by 8 bases and J by 5 bases. Per germline, CDR1 LGHDT and CDR2 YNNKEL (reference sequence). The CDR3 DNA is TGTGCCAGCTATTCCGGGACTAGCGGGACCGGGGAGCTGTTTTTT. This translates into CASYSGTSGTGELFF.

This clone came up a few times. V gene TRBV27 combines with J gene TRBJ2-1, with 7 bases lining up with TRBD2. The V gene's germline CDR1 is MNHEY and CDR2 SMNVEV (reference sequence). Trimming cost V 2 bases and J 4 bases; bases outside gene matches: 2. The CDR3 is 14 amino acids. CDR3 sequence: CASSLRRGYNEQFF. The CDR3 nucleotides read TGTGCCAGCAGTTTAAGGCGGGGGTACAATGAGCAGTTCTTC.

This chain links TRBV28 with TRBJ2-1; no reliable D call. CDR1 is MDHEN and CDR2 is SYDVKM in the germline V gene. V lost 3 bases to trimming and J lost 3 bases, with 6 bases between them. The CDR3 is 13 residues long. CDR3 region: CASSLGSYNEQFF. The CDR3, as DNA: TGTGCCAGCAGTTTGGGCAGCTACAATGAGCAGTTCTTC.

The V call is TRBV27, the J call TRBJ2-5, with D perhaps TRBD2 (5 bases). With 0 bases removed from V and 0 bases from J, the gap between germline ends came to 11 bases. CDR1 and CDR2 from the germline V gene are MNHEY and SMNVEV (reference sequence). The CDR3 contains 16 residues. The CDR3 nucleotides are TGTGCCAGCAGTTTATCGCGAGGGAGCAACCAAGAGACCCAGTACTTC. It codes for CASSLSRGSNQETQYF.

The CDR3 here is CASSASGGAGEQYF. The CDR3 nucleotides read TGTGCCAGCAGCGCTAGCGGGGGGGCCGGCGAGCAGTACTTC. The gene calls are TRBV9 and TRBJ2-7; TRBD2 agrees at 12 bases. The CDR3 is 14 residues long. The V and J ends lost 3 bases and 6 bases, in that order; junction bases with no gene match: 4. Germline V gives CDR1 SGDLS, CDR2 YYNGEE.

The V and J genes are TRBV3-1 (or the pseudogene TRBV3-2) and TRBJ1-3; D remains unclear. The germline V gene has CDR1 LGHDT and CDR2 YNNKEL (reference sequence). There are 18 residues in the CDR3. The ends were cut back, 0 bases at V and 0 bases at J, with 15 bases in the middle. CDR3 DNA: TGTGCCAGCAGCCAAGAAAATTTCGGACTGCGCTCTGGAAACACCATATATTTT. This translates into CASSQENFGLRSGNTIYF.

The V gene is TRBV5-8, the J gene TRBJ2-5; D possibly corresponds to TRBD1 (5 bases). Germline lookup yields CDR1 SGHTS and CDR2 YDEGEE. V lost 1 base to trimming and J lost 1 base, with 17 bases between them. The CDR3 is 17 amino acids. The CDR3 DNA reads as TGTGCCAGCAGCTTGCAGTTCGGGTGGCAGGGCCAAGAGACCCAGTACTTC. Encoded protein: CASSLQFGWQGQETQYF. Together with reference TRBV5-8 and TRBJ2-5, the CDR3 gives the full variable domain: EAGVTQSPTHLIKTRGQQATLRCSPISGHTSVYWYQQALGLGLQFLLWYDEGEERNRGNFPPRFSGRQFPNYSSELNVNALELEDSALYLCASSLQFGWQGQETQYFGPGTRLLVL.

The chain has TRBV10-3 and TRBJ1-4; perhaps TRBD1 as D (6 bases). Trimming took off 6 bases at V and 7 bases at J, with 15 bases between the two ends. The germline CDR1 and CDR2 sequences are ENHRY and SYGVKD. The CDR3 consists of 14 residues. The CDR3 nucleotides are TGTGCCATCAGCACGACCGGGACAAGTGAAAAACTGTTTTTT. Translation gives CAISTTGTSEKLFF.

V gene TRBV28 combines with J gene TRBJ2-7; tentative D call: TRBD1 (6 bases). The V gene lost 3 bases and the J gene lost 0 bases, with 12 bases spanning the gap. This CDR3 region has 15 residues. Germline-derived CDR1 and CDR2 are MDHEN and SYDVKM. This CDR3 is CASSFLPGHSYEQYF. Written as DNA, the CDR3 is TGTGCCAGCAGTTTTCTCCCGGGACACTCCTACGAGCAGTACTTC.

The chain uses TRBV11-2 and TRBJ1-5; maybe TRBD1 (5 bases). Germline-derived CDR1 and CDR2 are SGHAT and FQNNGV. The CDR3 is 13 amino acids. Between the trimmed V and J ends, which lost 5 bases and 6 bases, there was a span of 11 bases. Written as DNA, the CDR3 is TGTGCCAGCAGCCCCGCGGGGGGTCAGCCCCAGCATTTT. Residues: CASSPAGGQPQHF.

The V and J genes are TRBV11-2 and TRBJ2-7; 8 bases align to TRBD1. Germline CDR1 SGHAT, CDR2 FQNNGV. After removal of 5 bases from V and 2 bases from J, the junction contained 14 bases not matched to a gene. CDR3 length: 17 amino acids. CDR3 protein: CASSPRSAGTGPYEQYF. CDR3 DNA sequence: TGTGCCAGCAGCCCCCGAAGTGCCGGGACAGGACCCTACGAGCAGTACTTC.

The chain carries TRBV7-6 and TRBJ2-1, with 10 bases identical to TRBD2. The CDR3 totals 17 residues. Trimming took 5 bases from V and 2 from J; bases not matched to a gene: 9. CDR1 and CDR2 from the germline V gene are SGHVS and FNYEAQ. For the CDR3, the DNA is TGTGCCAGCAGCATTACTAAAGCGGGAGGGGCCTACAATGAGCAGTTCTTC. Translation gives CASSITKAGGAYNEQFF.

This clone has only one observation. This CDR3 is also generated by other DNA sequences in the sample. The chain has TRBV5-1 and TRBJ1-1; D is perhaps TRBD1 (6 bases). This CDR3 region has 14 residues. The germline V gene has CDR1 SGHRS and CDR2 YFSETQ. The ends were cut back, 2 bases at V and 4 bases at J, with 12 bases in the middle. The CDR3 loop is CASSLGGAGTEAFF. CDR3 nucleotides: TGCGCCAGCAGCTTAGGGGGGGCCGGCACTGAAGCTTTCTTT.

This chain links TRBV7-9 with TRBJ2-5, with D maybe TRBD2 (5 bases). The germline V gene has CDR1 SEHNR and CDR2 FQNEAQ (reference sequence). The CDR3 is 13 amino acids. The ends were cut back, 8 bases at V and 2 bases at J, with 12 bases in the middle. The CDR3 loop is CASSSSSQETQYF. For the CDR3, the DNA is TGTGCCAGCTCTAGCAGTTCTCAAGAGACCCAGTACTTC.